This TCR beta chain was documented in a study of molecular identifiers for immune sequencing clone quantification. Points from the study as a whole: In naive cells, under 1% of molecules belonged to clones above 20 RNA copies, against over 98% in effector cells.

This clonotype was found a few times. The antigen is unknown. Listed TCR primers and previously described methods were used for bulk TCR libraries. From the PCR reads, TCRdb called clonotypes with MiXCR, one entry per CDR3 protein. This sample carries around 470,000 distinct CDR3 sequences, 20% to 25% of them seen once, and the ten largest clones take 0.7% to 1%. In germline, CDR1 is MNHEY, CDR2 SMNVEV (reference sequence). Trimming left V 9 bases short and J 0 bases short, with 9 bases between. The CDR3 consists of 13 residues. What was sequenced was naive CD8+ T cells from blood, with Jurkat cell RNA spiked in. As to subset: FACS-sorted CD8+CD4-CCR7+CD45RA+ naive T cells. This TCR came from a human donor in good health. Some libraries in this study had Jurkat cell RNA spiked in. The chain carries TRBV27 and TRBJ1-5, with D possibly TRBD1 on 6 matching bases. CDR3 loop: CASSGVSNQPQHF. For the CDR3, the DNA is TGTGCCAGTTCAGGGGTTAGCAATCAGCCCCAGCATTTT.